This T cell receptor beta chain was profiled in a study of blood T cell repertoires in COVID-19 (dated by TCRdb to about 2020). General notes on the study: Samples from collaborators originated in the United States, Italy and Spain and spanned both the acute and convalescent phases of COVID-19. The prospective study material was composed of cDNA or gDNA derived from T cells, B-cell-depleted T cells, or PBMCs. The dataset comprised deeply sampled blood TCRbeta repertoires from subjects exposed to, actively infected with, or recovered from COVID-19. The repertoires were released in a freely available public database meant as a resource for research on the immune response to SARS-CoV-2. The samples were drawn from two sources: the first 160 participants of the ongoing ImmuneRACE study, and 1,000 to 1,500 subjects contributed by 6 global collaborators. Sample metadata almost always included a de-identified subject ID, COVID-19 status, age in years and sex. HLA class I and class II types, where available, came from metadata supplied by the sample provider rather than from assay-based typing.

TCRbeta CDR3 regions were amplified from genomic DNA by means of the immunoSEQ Assay, a bias-controlled multiplex PCR. As for the authors' bioinformatics: The number of nucleated cells in each sample was estimated from the amplification of reference gene primers within the assay. To quantify the absolute abundance of each unique TCRbeta CDR3 rearrangement, sequence reads were collapsed and filtered. For each sample, productive Simpson clonality was calculated by taking the square root of Simpson's diversity index across productive rearrangements. What TCRdb holds here is the immuneACCESS table cut down to in-frame rearrangements. Part of the clones is not present; checked against another copy, under half of the missing clones reflect an unresolved V gene, and the others are unexplained. From that table come the V and J calls and clone size; the DNA was used to work out D and trimming. This sample gives approximately 230,000 clones in total; just over 85% of them show up just once. The top ten constitute roughly 14% of the sample.

As concerns this clone: The specificity of this receptor is unknown. No base qualities exist here, and no much larger clone lies one base off it.

Participants in the prospective study were enrolled through a virtual design, were aged roughly 18 to 90 years, and lived in roughly 24 United States geographic areas. To assign participants to cohorts, the prospective study relied on clinical history that participants themselves reported in a screening survey and a study questionnaire. Each participant in the prospective study had whole blood, serum and a nasopharyngeal or oropharyngeal swab collected by mobile phlebotomists. Prospective study participants could optionally give additional blood draws and questionnaires over an approximately 2-month period. Before DNA extraction, prospective study blood samples were shipped either frozen or at room temperature. The CDR3, cysteine through phenylalanine, is 15 amino acids long. Only the CDR3 region is kept as DNA, spanning 45 bases read in frame from base 1. The germline V gene yields ENHRY for CDR1 and SYGVKD for CDR2. The junction carries 8 bases between V and J, which are trimmed by 2 bases and 0 bases respectively.

The investigation overall reported the following: Clinical and demographic metadata were provided uncurated, with the amount varying by source and participant.

This clonotype originated in a woman aged 50 to 60 with acute COVID-19. The V gene is TRBV10-3 and the J gene is TRBJ2-1, and possibly TRBD1, on 5 matching bases. The sequencing input was PBMCs or T cells enriched from blood (not recorded which). For the CDR3, the sequence is CAISEGQGSYNEQFF. Read as DNA, the sequence is TGTGCCATCAGTGAGGGGCAGGGCTCCTACAATGAGCAGTTCTTC.